Each of the 6 T cell receptor beta chains below was sequenced from the same sample in a study of T cells in Graves' hyperthyroidism and ophthalmopathy. Template material for amplifying TCR beta CDR3 regions consisted of RNA transcripts. Researchers ran a first-round RT-PCR on the TCR CDR3 using the HTBI primer set. Each CDR3 protein is one row after TCRdb ran MiXCR on the multiplex PCR reads. Of some 27,000 distinct CDR3 sequences in the sample, approximately 45% were seen once. The sequencing sample was made of blood. The receptor set was obtained from a woman aged 30 to 39 with Graves' hyperthyroidism.

The chain recombines TRBV12-3 or TRBV12-4 with TRBJ2-1; 7 bases are a match to TRBD1. The CDR3 loop spans 14 amino acids. The V segment lost 6 bases and the J segment 11 bases; nucleotides outside the gene matches: 13. The DNA of the CDR3 is TGTGCCAGCAGCGAGACAGGGTCAAGGGGTAAGCAGTTCTTC. Its translation is CASSETGSRGKQFF.

The genes are TRBV2 and TRBJ1-5; possibly TRBD1 for D (6 bases). Deletions cut 3 bases from V and 4 bases from J, with 19 bases between. CDR1 SNHLY and CDR2 FYNNEI come from the germline V gene. The CDR3 sequence is 17 residues long. The CDR3 reads CASSDNLQGVRNQPQHF. The CDR3, as DNA: TGTGCCAGCAGTGACAACCTACAGGGAGTGAGGAATCAGCCCCAGCATTTT.

V and J are TRBV28 and TRBJ2-4; 8 nucleotides match TRBD2. With V trimmed by 10 bases and J by 8 bases, 19 bases remained unmatched. The CDR3 runs to 16 residues. In germline, CDR1 is MDHEN, CDR2 SYDVKM. CDR3 protein: CATNNPGTSSRDIQYF. DNA for the CDR3: TGTGCCACGAACAATCCCGGGACTAGTAGTAGGGACATTCAGTACTTC.

The chain employs TRBV18 and TRBJ2-5; D call uncertain. Trimming left V 4 bases short and J 3 bases short, with 6 bases between. The CDR3 totals 12 residues. Germline CDR1 and CDR2: KGHSH and LQKENI. In DNA form, the CDR3 reads TGTGCCAGCTCACGAGACAAAGAGACCCAGTACTTC. This codes for CASSRDKETQYF. Complete variable domain (other parts from reference TRBV18 and TRBJ2-5): NAGVMQNPRHLVRRRGQEARLRCSPMKGHSHVYWYRQLPEEGLKFMVYLQKENIIDESGMPKERFSAEFPKEGPSILRIQQVVRGDSAAYFCASSRDKETQYFGPGTRLLVL.

This clonotype came up many times. CDR3 bases: TGTGCCAGCAGTTTGGGCAGCACTAACTATGGCTACACCTTC. Translating it yields CASSLGSTNYGYTF. The chain couples TRBV27 to TRBJ1-2, with D unresolved. There are 14 residues in the CDR3. Trimming stripped 3 bases from V and 0 bases from J, with 8 bases between. Looked up from germline, CDR1 is MNHEY and CDR2 is SMNVEV (reference sequence).

This clonotype was seen ten or more times. This chain links TRBV20-1 with TRBJ2-2, with 11 nucleotides matching TRBD2. Trimming took 6 bases from V and 0 from J; bases not matched to a gene: 9. Germline CDR1 reads DFQATT; CDR2 reads SNEGSKA (reference sequence). The CDR3 length is 17 residues. In DNA form, the CDR3 reads TGCAGTGCCCGAGGAACTAGCGGGGGCTCGAACACCGGGGAGCTGTTTTTT. It encodes CSARGTSGGSNTGELFF.